This entry lists 14 T cell receptor beta chains sequenced from one sample in a study of T cells in Graves' hyperthyroidism and ophthalmopathy. RNA transcripts served as the template for amplifying TCR beta CDR3 regions. The HTBI primer set served for first-round RT-PCR of the TCR CDR3. MiXCR was run by TCRdb on the multiplex PCR reads, yielding one entry per CDR3 protein. The sample includes roughly 420,000 distinct CDR3 sequences, more than 15% seen only once; the top ten take about 14%. The sample was blood. The receptors derive from a woman younger than 35 with Graves' hyperthyroidism.

The chain carries TRBV5-6 and TRBJ2-4; weak D call: TRBD1 (6 bases). Germline-derived CDR1 and CDR2 are SGHDT and YYEEEE. The CDR3 contains 17 residues. Trimming removed 4 bases from V and 0 bases from J, with 17 bases in between. CDR3 loop: CASSPLPTGVAKNIQYF. DNA of the CDR3: TGTGCCAGCAGCCCTCTCCCGACAGGAGTAGCCAAAAACATTCAGTACTTC.

This clonotype was counted a few times. This chain uses TRBV18 with TRBJ2-2, with 8 nucleotides matching TRBD1. The CDR3 is 16 amino acids. V lost 6 bases and J lost 3; bases outside the gene matches: 9. Germline V gene sequence: CDR1 KGHSH, CDR2 LQKENI. CDR3 bases: TGTGCCAGCTCCCAGAATCAGGACAGGGACACCGGGGAGCTGTTTTTT. Encoded protein: CASSQNQDRDTGELFF.

This clonotype was observed many times. The V and J genes are TRBV20-1 and TRBJ2-3; D is uncertain. V was trimmed by 5 bases and J by 3 bases, leaving 3 bases between them. The CDR3 runs to 10 residues. The germline V gene encodes CDR1 DFQATT and CDR2 SNEGSKA (reference sequence). The DNA of the CDR3 is TGCAGTGCTTCTACAGATACGCAGTATTTT. Amino acid sequence: CSASTDTQYF.

This clonotype was seen many times. The chain recombines TRBV6-1 with TRBJ2-2, with TRBD1 as a possible D gene (5 bases). The CDR3 totals 16 residues. Trimming pared 7 bases from V and 1 base from J, leaving 16 bases between. CDR1 is MNHNS and CDR2 is SASEGT in the germline V gene. DNA for the CDR3: TGTGCCAGCATTCAGGGCAGGGTTCTGAACACCGGGGAGCTGTTTTTT. Translating it yields CASIQGRVLNTGELFF.

This clonotype came up many times. This chain joins TRBV20-1 and TRBJ2-4, with D unresolved. The V and J ends lost 1 base and 0 bases respectively, with 13 bases between them. The CDR3 extends over 16 amino acids. CDR1 is DFQATT and CDR2 is SNEGSKA in the germline V gene (reference sequence). CDR3 region: CSARGRSDLAKNIQYF. CDR3 in DNA: TGCAGTGCTAGAGGCCGCAGCGACCTAGCCAAAAACATTCAGTACTTC.

The rearrangement joins TRBV10-2 to TRBJ1-2; 7 nucleotides align to TRBD1. The CDR3 length is 17 residues. The junction had 12 bases not matched to a gene; V was cut back by 1 base and J by 4 bases. In germline, CDR1 is WSHSY, CDR2 SAAADI. CDR3 sequence (DNA): TGCGCCAGCAGTGAGTGGTTCAGGGGAGGGACAGCCTATGGCTACACCTTC. Translated: CASSEWFRGGTAYGYTF.

In this sample, this clonotype turned up many times. CDR3 protein: CASSLDPGGGTEAFF. CDR3 DNA: TGTGCCAGCAGCTTAGATCCGGGAGGGGGCACTGAAGCTTTCTTT. The V call is TRBV7-2, the J call TRBJ1-1, with a tentative D call TRBD1 (6 bases). V lost 1 base and J 4 bases, leaving 13 bases between the germline ends. Germline CDR1 is SGHTA and CDR2 is FQGNSA. The CDR3 has 15 residues.

This clonotype was seen at least ten times. This chain connects TRBV12-3 or TRBV12-4 to TRBJ1-4, with TRBD1 identical over 8 bases. The CDR3 is made up of 15 amino acids. After removal of 0 bases from V and 7 bases from J, the junction contained 4 bases not matched to a gene. CDR3 amino acids: CASSLARGLSEKLFF. The DNA of the CDR3 is TGTGCCAGCAGTTTAGCCAGGGGGCTTAGTGAAAAACTGTTTTTT.

The table lists this clonotype with many counts. The chain joins TRBV10-3 to TRBJ1-1, with no clear D. Germline CDR1 is ENHRY and CDR2 is SYGVKD. The CDR3 totals 13 residues. V was shortened by 2 bases and J by 1 base, with 5 bases between the two germline ends. CDR3 residues: CAISERENTEAFF. The DNA of the CDR3 is TGTGCCATCAGTGAGAGGGAGAACACTGAAGCTTTCTTT.

The chain recombines TRBV5-1 with TRBJ1-4; TRBD1 agrees at 9 bases. Germline values: CDR1 SGHRS, CDR2 YFSETQ. This CDR3 is built from 14 residues. V was clipped by 4 bases and J by 12 bases; unmatched bases: 10. Here the CDR3 reads CASSPGTGLDELFF. The DNA of the CDR3 is TGCGCCAGCAGCCCCGGGACAGGGCTTGATGAACTGTTTTTT. The variable domain in full, with the rest retrieved from reference TRBV5-1 and TRBJ1-4, is KAGVTQTPRYLIKTRGQQVTLSCSPISGHRSVSWYQQTPGQGLQFLFEYFSETQRNKGNFPGRFSGRQFSNSRSEMNVSTLELGDSALYLCASSPGTGLDELFFGSGTQLSVL.

This clonotype has at least ten counts. The chain combines TRBV5-1 with TRBJ2-7, with a tentative D call TRBD1 (5 bases). The V gene's germline CDR1 is SGHRS and CDR2 YFSETQ. This CDR3 is built from 14 residues. V gave up 0 bases and J gave up 6 bases, with 13 bases separating them. This chain's CDR3 is CASSLEGRVSEQYF. Here the CDR3 DNA reads TGCGCCAGCAGCTTGGAAGGCAGGGTTTCCGAGCAGTACTTC.

A note on this clonotype: With a much larger clone just one base away, this may be a read error. The chain has TRBV5-1 and TRBJ1-1; no clear D. Germline V CDR1 and CDR2: SGHRS, YFSETQ. This CDR3 has 14 amino acids. CDR3 DNA: TGCGCCAGCAGCTTGGTTGGACTTACCACTGAAGCTCTCTTT. This translates into CASSLVGLTTEALF.

This sequence joins TRBV5-5 and TRBJ2-7; TRBD2 agrees at 7 bases. The CDR3 is 14 amino acids. Germline assignment: CDR1 SGHKS and CDR2 YYEKEE (reference sequence). Trimming took 4 bases from V and 5 from J; bases not matched to a gene: 9. The CDR3, as DNA: TGTGCCAGCAGCACCGGGGGGTCGGGCCACGAGCAGTACTTC. It is translated as CASSTGGSGHEQYF. Looking up the rest from reference TRBV5-5 and TRBJ2-7 gives the full variable domain: DAGVTQSPTHLIKTRGQQVTLRCSPISGHKSVSWYQQVLGQGPQFIFQYYEKEERGRGNFPDRFSARQFPNYSSELNVNALLLGDSALYLCASSTGGSGHEQYFGPGTRLTVT.

The rearrangement joins TRBV19 to TRBJ2-1; TRBD2 matches 9 bases. The CDR3 has 16 amino acids. Trimming took 4 bases from V and 3 from J; bases not matched to a gene: 7. The germline V gene has CDR1 LNHDA and CDR2 SQIVND (reference sequence). CDR3 coding DNA: TGTGCCAGTAGTACGATAGGAGCGGGAGGCTACAATGAGCAGTTCTTC. Its translation: CASSTIGAGGYNEQFF.